Sequencing of this T cell receptor beta chain was carried out in a study of OX40 agonist ivuxolimab in advanced cancers. General notes on the study: Ivuxolimab, which targeted the costimulatory receptor OX40 (CD134), was an agonistic, fully human IgG2 monoclonal antibody. Peripheral TCRbeta sequencing was intended to test whether TCR sequence diversity was altered and clonal T-cell expansion was caused by ivuxolimab. In the dose-escalation cohort, about four fifths of patients were male, and the mean age was approximately 60 years with a range of roughly 23 to 79. Prior anti-PD-1, anti-PD-L1 or anti-CTLA-4 therapy was permitted, and about two fifths of dose-escalation patients had received checkpoint inhibitors. Of the approximately 54 dose-escalation patients, hepatocellular carcinoma was present in about 20, melanoma in roughly 15, renal cell carcinoma in 9 and head and neck cancer in 9. Partial responses occurred in three dose-escalation patients, of whom one had hepatocellular carcinoma and two had cutaneous melanoma. The paper describes the monotherapy dose-escalation part (N ≈ 52 patients) of the phase I trial of ivuxolimab. Intravenous ivuxolimab was administered to patients every 2 weeks at six dose levels: 0.01, 0.1, 0.3, 1.5, 3 and 10 mg/kg.

Genomic DNA was isolated from the sorted cells so that the TCRbeta CDR3 region could be sequenced. The immunoSEQ Assay was used to sequence the TCRbeta CDR3 regions. In its TCRdb copy, this immuneACCESS table keeps in-frame sequences only and misses some clones. Where compared with another copy, unresolved V genes explain less than half of these, and the others have no known cause. Counted in this sample were some 74,000 clones; around 89% of them appeared once. The ten largest clones represent about 1% of the sample. For this clone: This clone's antigen is unknown. No qualities accompany the bases; no much larger clone lies one base away.

CDR1 is given as MNHNY and CDR2 as SVGAGI, both from the germline V gene (reference sequence). The CDR3, from cysteine to phenylalanine, totals 13 residues. The sequence is cut down to CDR3 DNA, 39 bases in frame from base 1. V is cut by 2 bases and J by 9 bases, and the space between the germline ends is 11 bases. The trial excluded patients who had a history of autoimmune disease or were on systemic immunosuppression. Peripheral blood for TCR sequencing was drawn from every dose cohort at baseline, at cycle 4 day 1 and at cycle 7 day 1. Samples came from an open-label, multicenter, first-in-human phase I dose-escalation trial of ivuxolimab. Adults with locally advanced or metastatic head and neck squamous cell, hepatocellular, melanoma or renal cell carcinoma were enrolled in the trial. Before TCR sequencing, CD4+ T cells and CD8+ T cells were sorted from peripheral blood as separate populations.

The research as a whole found: At doses of 0.1 to 3.0 mg/kg, clonal expansion of both CD4+ and CD8+ T cells in blood was seen between baseline and week 6. Partial responders in the 0.1-3.0 mg/kg groups had among the lowest normalized peripheral clonal expansion, especially among CD8+ T cells. Low levels of normalized T-cell clonal expansion were also seen in some patients who did not respond. Antigen specificity was not determined for the clonally expanded peripheral T cells. After ivuxolimab, more expanded clones were found on average in CD8+ T cells than in CD4+ T cells.

The source material was CD4+ or CD8+ T cells sorted from blood, sampled in a trial of the OX40 agonist ivuxolimab. This chain joins TRBV6-6 to TRBJ2-1, with an unclear D gene assignment. The receptor was derived from an adult with an advanced solid tumor such as melanoma, head and neck, liver or kidney cancer. In nucleotide form, the sequence is TGTGCCAGCAGTTACGGGTCTGAGCGTGAGCAGTTCTTC. Translated, this is CASSYGSEREQFF.